What follows are 5 T cell receptor beta chains derived from one specimen sequenced in a study of T cell changes during pregnancy in multiple sclerosis. Libraries were prepared by immunoSEQ multiplex PCR; TCRdb keeps only in-frame clonotypes and omits some of them. Among over 70,000 clones listed, approximately 94% were seen once. The sequences come from peripheral blood, collected in the third trimester of pregnancy. These receptors all stem from a female donor with multiple sclerosis, enrolled in a pregnancy study.

The V call is TRBV6-4, the J call TRBJ1-1; D call uncertain. Trimming left V 3 bases short and J 5 bases short, with 16 bases between. This CDR3 is built from 15 residues. Germline-derived CDR1 and CDR2 are MRHNA and SNTAGT. CDR3 in amino acids: CASSDQDPGGTEAFF. The CDR3 region has the DNA TGTGCCAGCAGTGATCAAGACCCGGGAGGGACTGAAGCTTTCTTT.

The rearrangement links TRBV7-2 to TRBJ2-1; 12 bases line up with TRBD2. The trim removed 0 bases at V and 0 bases at J, leaving 6 bases unmatched. The CDR3 sequence is 19 residues long. Germline V CDR1 and CDR2: SGHTA, FQGNSA. CDR3 loop: CASSLAGTSGPRSYNEQFF. The CDR3 DNA reads as TGTGCCAGCAGCTTAGCCGGGACTAGCGGGCCTCGCTCCTACAATGAGCAGTTCTTC.

This chain connects TRBV28 to TRBJ1-2, with a possible D match to TRBD1 (6 bases). The CDR3 runs to 15 residues. Trimming stripped 6 bases from V and 1 base from J, with 15 bases between. Germline V gene data show CDR1 as MDHEN and CDR2 as SYDVKM. The CDR3 here is CASRPGQQLNYGYTF. The DNA of the CDR3 is TGTGCCAGCAGACCTGGACAGCAACTTAACTATGGCTACACCTTC.

The V gene is TRBV5-1, the J gene TRBJ2-2, with 8 bases matching TRBD2. CDR1 SGHRS and CDR2 YFSETQ come from the germline V gene. The junction had 2 bases not matched to a gene; V was cut back by 4 bases and J by 0 bases. The CDR3 totals 15 residues. The CDR3 is CASSPSGSNTGELFF. CDR3 DNA: TGCGCCAGCAGCCCTAGCGGGTCGAACACCGGGGAGCTGTTTTTT. Filled out from reference TRBV5-1 and TRBJ2-2, the complete variable domain reads KAGVTQTPRYLIKTRGQQVTLSCSPISGHRSVSWYQQTPGQGLQFLFEYFSETQRNKGNFPGRFSGRQFSNSRSEMNVSTLELGDSALYLCASSPSGSNTGELFFGEGSRLTVL.

This clone has only one observation. The CDR3 loop reads CASSDLAASYEQYF. CDR3 nucleotides: TGCGCCAGCAGTGATCTAGCGGCCTCCTACGAGCAGTACTTC. The chain joins TRBV5-1 to TRBJ2-7, with 7 bases matching TRBD2. V gave up 5 bases and J gave up 0 bases; unmatched junction bases: 5. Germline loops: CDR1 SGHRS, CDR2 YFSETQ. This CDR3 is built from 14 residues.